The 27 T cell receptor beta chains in this list originate from one sample, sequenced in a study of blood T cell repertoires in COVID-19. Assay used: immunoSEQ multiplex PCR; TCRdb lists only in-frame clones, some missing. The sample consists of around 250,000 clones, just over 85% of them appearing once. The sample was peripheral blood. The receptors were gathered from a man under 40 who had recovered from COVID-19.

The CDR3 region is CASSSQTSNYGYTF. CDR3 in DNA: TGCGCCAGCAGCTCTCAGACTTCTAACTATGGCTACACCTTC. This chain uses TRBV5-1 with TRBJ1-2; D ambiguous. Looked up from germline, CDR1 is SGHRS and CDR2 is YFSETQ. V gave up 3 bases and J gave up 0 bases, with 9 bases separating them. The CDR3 runs 14 residues.

The rearrangement links TRBV28 to TRBJ1-1; D unclear. The CDR3 totals 15 residues. The germline V and J ends were trimmed by 2 bases and 7 bases, with 17 bases remaining between them. The germline CDR1 and CDR2 sequences are MDHEN and SYDVKM. The CDR3 reads CASSLISMGGREAFF. Here the CDR3 DNA reads TGTGCCAGCAGTTTAATCTCGATGGGAGGACGTGAAGCTTTCTTT.

The chain employs TRBV9 and TRBJ1-3; D not certain. CDR3 length: 12 amino acids. Trimming removed 4 bases from V and 4 bases from J, with 6 bases in between. Germline values: CDR1 SGDLS, CDR2 YYNGEE. CDR3 nucleotide sequence: TGTGCCAGCAGCTTTCTCGGAAACACCATATATTTT. Its translation is CASSFLGNTIYF.

Only a few counts were recorded for this clone. V usage is TRBV19 and J usage is TRBJ2-1; tentatively, D is TRBD2 (6 bases). CDR3 length: 15 amino acids. Per germline, CDR1 LNHDA and CDR2 SQIVND (reference sequence). V lost 6 bases, J lost 2 bases, and 14 bases lay in between. The chain's CDR3 is CASRVEEGTYNEQFF. The CDR3 nucleotides are TGTGCCAGTAGGGTAGAGGAGGGGACCTACAATGAGCAGTTCTTC.

The chain combines TRBV4-3 with TRBJ1-2; D not certain. The CDR3 is made up of 14 amino acids. Germline CDR1 reads LGHNA; CDR2 reads YSLEER. V was shortened by 2 bases and J by 8 bases, with 15 bases between the two germline ends. The CDR3 DNA reads as TGCGCCAGCAGCCAAAGGGCGGGGTATTGGGGCTACACCTTC. Its protein product is CASSQRAGYWGYTF.

V gene TRBV19 combines with J gene TRBJ2-3, with D perhaps TRBD1 (6 bases). This CDR3 has 14 residues. V was pared by 5 bases and J by 7 bases, with 16 bases between. Germline V gene sequence: CDR1 LNHDA, CDR2 SQIVND (reference sequence). CDR3 loop: CASSGWDKTHTQYF. CDR3 nucleotides: TGTGCCAGTAGTGGTTGGGACAAAACACATACGCAGTATTTT.

This clone was counted a single time. This rearrangement joins TRBV12-3 or TRBV12-4 to TRBJ2-7; possibly TRBD1 for D (6 bases). Trimming shortened V by 6 bases and J by 1 base, and 10 bases separated the two germline ends. This CDR3 spans 13 amino acids. CDR3 in DNA: TGTGCCAGCAGGGTGGACAGTTCCTACGAGCAGTACTTC. As protein: CASRVDSSYEQYF.

The gene calls are TRBV30 and TRBJ1-5, with a weak D call TRBD1 (5 bases). The CDR3 is 13 amino acids. V lost 0 bases and J 4 bases, leaving 7 bases between the germline ends. Germline CDR1 and CDR2: GTSNPN and SVGIG (reference sequence). The CDR3 reads CAWSVRANQPQHF. In DNA, the CDR3 is TGTGCCTGGAGTGTCAGGGCAAATCAGCCCCAGCATTTT.

The chain couples TRBV19 to TRBJ1-2, with TRBD1 as a possible D gene (5 bases). CDR3 length equals 13 residues. Germline V lookup: CDR1 LNHDA, CDR2 SQIVND (reference sequence). V lost 5 bases and J 6 bases, leaving 13 bases between the germline ends. CDR3: CASSVTGDHGYTF. The DNA of the CDR3 is TGTGCCAGTAGTGTTACAGGCGACCATGGCTACACCTTC. The full variable domain, rest sourced from reference TRBV19 and TRBJ1-2, is DGGITQSPKYLFRKEGQNVTLSCEQNLNHDAMYWYRQDPGQGLRLIYYSQIVNDFQKGDIAEGYSVSREKKESFPLTVTSAQKNPTAFYLCASSVTGDHGYTFGSGTRLTVV.

The V gene is TRBV11-2, the J gene TRBJ1-2; maybe TRBD1 (5 bases). In germline, CDR1 is SGHAT, CDR2 FQNNGV. The CDR3 extends over 13 amino acids. V was trimmed by 0 bases and J by 8 bases, leaving 10 bases between them. CDR3 in amino acids: CASSLEQVAGYTF. The CDR3 DNA reads as TGTGCCAGCAGCTTAGAACAGGTTGCAGGCTACACCTTC.

The V and J genes are TRBV25-1 and TRBJ1-1; D is unclear. This CDR3 region has 15 residues. V shed 6 bases and J shed 6 bases, with 20 bases lying between them. Germline V lookup: CDR1 MGHDK, CDR2 SYGVNS. The CDR3 DNA sequence: TGTGCCAGCAGACCCTCCGAGCGGCCGAAGGCTGAAGCTTTCTTT. Protein sequence: CASRPSERPKAEAFF.

The V call is TRBV5-1, the J call TRBJ2-5, with TRBD2 matching over 9 bases. This CDR3 has 15 residues. Germline lookup yields CDR1 SGHRS and CDR2 YFSETQ. The V and J ends lost 6 bases and 3 bases, in that order; junction bases with no gene match: 9. CDR3 protein: CASTVPVAGEETQYF. As DNA, the CDR3 is TGCGCCAGCACCGTCCCGGTAGCGGGGGAAGAGACCCAGTACTTC.

This chain links TRBV12-3 or TRBV12-4 with TRBJ1-1; no definite D call. V gave up 7 bases and J gave up 5 bases, with 8 bases separating them. The CDR3 loop spans 11 amino acids. The CDR3 here is CASTSGTEAFF. The CDR3, as DNA: TGTGCCAGCACCTCCGGGACTGAAGCTTTCTTT.

V is TRBV30 and J is TRBJ2-1; maybe TRBD1 (5 bases). The CDR3 has 12 residues. Trimming took off 5 bases at V and 8 bases at J, with 13 bases between the two ends. CDR1 GTSNPN and CDR2 SVGIG come from the germline V gene (reference sequence). The CDR3 DNA reads TGTGCCTGGTGTAGGGGTATCGATGAGCAGTTCTTC. The encoded protein is CAWCRGIDEQFF.

V is TRBV6-5 and J is TRBJ2-7; 7 bases agree with TRBD1. This CDR3 is 13 amino acids long. Germline V gives CDR1 MNHEY, CDR2 SVGAGI. V gave up 7 bases and J gave up 3 bases; unmatched junction bases: 6. The DNA of the CDR3 is TGTGCCAGCACATCAGGACAGGACTACGAGCAGTACTTC. Amino acid sequence: CASTSGQDYEQYF.

The rearrangement links TRBV27 to TRBJ2-7, with D possibly matching TRBD1 (5 bases). The CDR3 extends over 15 amino acids. Trimming removed 3 bases from V and 1 base from J, with 13 bases in between. Germline values: CDR1 MNHEY, CDR2 SMNVEV (reference sequence). The CDR3 nucleotides read TGTGCCAGCAGTTTCCAAGGGGTGTTATCCTACGAGCAGTACTTC. Translated, it gives CASSFQGVLSYEQYF.

This sequence joins TRBV10-3 and TRBJ2-7, with 15 bases that match TRBD2. In germline, CDR1 is ENHRY, CDR2 SYGVKD. After removal of 6 bases from V and 6 bases from J, the junction contained 6 bases not matched to a gene. The CDR3 has 15 amino acids. The DNA for the CDR3 is TGTGCCATCAGGGAGGGGACTAGCGGGGGGACCGAGCAGTACTTC. This sequence encodes CAIREGTSGGTEQYF.

The chain couples TRBV12-3 or TRBV12-4 to TRBJ2-7, with D possibly matching TRBD1 (6 bases). The CDR3 is 12 amino acids. Deletions cut 6 bases from V and 2 bases from J, with 8 bases between. The CDR3 spells CASRQGAYEQYF. DNA for the CDR3: TGTGCCAGCAGACAGGGCGCCTACGAGCAGTACTTC.

The chain has TRBV19 and TRBJ1-2; 9 bases line up with TRBD1. The germline V gene encodes CDR1 LNHDA and CDR2 SQIVND (reference sequence). V shed 3 bases, J shed 0 bases, and the junction held 5 bases outside the gene matches. The CDR3 runs 16 residues. The CDR3 spells CASSIPGQGANYGYTF. The CDR3 DNA is TGTGCCAGTAGTATTCCGGGACAGGGAGCTAACTATGGCTACACCTTC.

This clone was seen once. V is TRBV12-3 or TRBV12-4 and J is TRBJ1-6; D is unresolved. V shed 1 base and J shed 10 bases, with 5 bases lying between them. The length of the CDR3 is 12 residues. The CDR3 sequence: CASSLGASPLHF. DNA of the CDR3: TGTGCCAGCAGTTTAGGTGCGTCACCCCTCCACTTT.

V usage is TRBV11-2 and J usage is TRBJ1-2, with 8 bases matching TRBD1. This CDR3 spans 18 amino acids. The trim removed 5 bases at V and 8 bases at J, leaving 22 bases unmatched. The V gene's germline CDR1 is SGHAT and CDR2 FQNNGV. In nucleotides, the CDR3 is TGTGCCAGCAGCCCACAGGGGGGGTCAAACCTATGGTCAGAAGGCTACACCTTC. This sequence encodes CASSPQGGSNLWSEGYTF.

The chain couples TRBV3-1 (or the pseudogene TRBV3-2) to TRBJ2-7, with 12 bases aligning to TRBD2. V dropped 0 bases and J dropped 5; count of bases not matched to a gene: 14. Per germline, CDR1 LGHDT and CDR2 YNNKEL (reference sequence). The CDR3 has 19 residues. DNA for the CDR3: TGTGCCAGCAGCCAAGATTGGGCTAGCGGGGGGGCCGTGGTCGACGAGCAGTACTTC. It codes for CASSQDWASGGAVVDEQYF.

V gene TRBV7-6 combines with J gene TRBJ2-7; 8 bases are shared with TRBD2. Unmatched junction bases numbered 0, after V lost 2 bases and J lost 0 bases. The CDR3 is 14 amino acids. Germline assignment: CDR1 SGHVS and CDR2 FNYEAQ. DNA for the CDR3: TGTGCCAGCAGCTTACGGGGGGGCTCCTACGAGCAGTACTTC. This translates into CASSLRGGSYEQYF.

This clone appeared a few times. The chain joins TRBV2 to TRBJ2-7, with 9 nucleotides matching TRBD1. Losses at the gene ends were 5 bases for V and 5 bases for J; bases not matched to a gene: 4. This CDR3 is built from 13 residues. The germline V gene has CDR1 SNHLY and CDR2 FYNNEI. CDR3 amino acids: CASSPTGGNEQYF. CDR3 nucleotide sequence: TGTGCCAGCAGTCCCACAGGGGGCAACGAGCAGTACTTC.

J is TRBJ2-4 and V is TRBV18; 11 nucleotides line up with TRBD1. The junction had 11 bases not matched to a gene; V was cut back by 6 bases and J by 1 base. CDR3 length: 18 residues. Germline V gene lookup returns CDR1 KGHSH and CDR2 LQKENI. This CDR3 is CASSLLRTGGAAKNIQYF. The CDR3 DNA is TGTGCCAGCTCTCTACTTAGGACAGGGGGCGCGGCCAAAAACATTCAGTACTTC.

The chain carries TRBV19 and TRBJ2-5; possibly TRBD2 for D (5 bases). This CDR3 has 13 residues. The V gene lost 5 bases and the J gene lost 2 bases, with 9 bases spanning the gap. Germline V CDR1 and CDR2: LNHDA, SQIVND (reference sequence). The CDR3 nucleotides read TGTGCCAGTAGTGCCGGGGTTCAAGAGACCCAGTACTTC. Protein: CASSAGVQETQYF.

The rearrangement uses TRBV15 and TRBJ2-7, with 9 bases matching TRBD1. CDR1 is LNHNV and CDR2 is YYDKDF in the germline V gene (reference sequence). The CDR3 runs 12 residues. The V gene end was trimmed by 8 bases and the J gene end by 7 bases; junction bases not matched to a gene: 6. The CDR3: CATSGQGSEQYF. CDR3 DNA: TGTGCCACCTCTGGACAGGGGTCAGAGCAGTACTTC.